A selection of T cell receptor beta chains follows, all from one sample in a study of T-cell reconstitution after alpha-beta-depleted transplantation in children. TCRdb processed the PCR reads anew with MiXCR; each CDR3 protein has one entry. The data contain about 500,000 distinct CDR3 sequences, approximately 30% of them singletons. The specimen was PBMCs from the stem cell graft donor, collected from the stem cell graft. These receptors all stem from a human donor who donated a stem cell graft to a child with aplastic anemia. Each CDR3 is given with its conserved first and last residue. The order of the fields is D gene, J gene, clone size, CDR3 length, V gene, CDR3 protein, CDR3 DNA. D genes are given only for firm matches. Rows may omit the clone size; those that give it use once, few, many or a size class.

>TRBD2|TRBJ2-1|few|15|TRBV18
CASSPGLAGVHEQFF
TGTGCCAGCTCACCGGGACTAGCGGGAGTACATGAGCAGTTCTTC
>-|TRBJ2-5|-|14|TRBV7-3
CASSYAGGAETQYF
TGTGCCAGCAGCTACGCAGGGGGGGCAGAGACCCAGTACTTC
>-|TRBJ2-1|few|16|TRBV20-1
CSARDRREWAYNEQFF
TGCAGTGCTAGAGATCGCCGGGAGTGGGCCTACAATGAGCAGTTCTTC
>-|TRBJ1-2|-|14|TRBV27
CASSLEASGSGYTF
TGTGCCAGCAGTTTAGAGGCGTCAGGATCTGGCTACACCTTC
>TRBD1|TRBJ2-5|few|15|TRBV5-1
CASSPGQGFVETQYF
TGCGCCAGCAGCCCGGGACAGGGTTTTGTGGAGACCCAGTACTTC
>TRBD2|TRBJ2-1|once|12|TRBV7-1
CASSSGGDEQFF
TGTGCCAGCAGCTCGGGGGGGGATGAGCAGTTCTTC
>-|TRBJ2-1|few|13|TRBV18
CASSPLSEFEQFF
TGTGCCAGCTCACCCCTATCAGAGTTTGAGCAGTTCTTC
>TRBD1|TRBJ1-6|-|15|TRBV5-1
CASSLGQGYGSPLHF
TGCGCCAGCAGCTTGGGACAGGGCTATGGTTCACCCCTCCACTTT
>-|TRBJ2-5|-|16|TRBV21-1
CASLGPRRAQPETQYF
TGTGCCAGCCTCGGCCCGCGGAGGGCCCAACCCGAGACCCAGTACTTC
>TRBD1|TRBJ2-7|-|15|TRBV4-2
CASSQGGQVLLEQYF
TGTGCCAGCAGCCAAGGGGGACAGGTCCTACTGGAGCAGTACTTC
>TRBD2|TRBJ2-5|-|15|TRBV19
CASSPRTSGVETQYF
TGTGCCAGTAGTCCCCGGACTAGCGGGGTAGAGACCCAGTACTTC
>-|TRBJ2-2|few|14|TRBV19
CASSIEGGTGELFF
TGTGCCAGTAGTATAGAGGGGGGTACCGGGGAGCTGTTTTTT
>TRBD1|TRBJ1-2|few|15|TRBV18
CASALTGPASYGYTF
TGTGCCAGCGCCCTGACAGGGCCTGCTAGCTATGGCTACACCTTC
>-|TRBJ2-5|few|13|TRBV6-6
CAYGSGAAKTQYF
TGTGCCTACGGAAGTGGGGCCGCAAAGACCCAGTACTTC
>TRBD1|TRBJ1-2|-|12|TRBV29-1
CSVGDRGYGYTF
TGCAGCGTTGGGGACAGGGGCTATGGCTACACCTTC
>-|TRBJ1-6|few|14|TRBV20-1
CSASLFREGSPLHF
TGCAGTGCTAGCCTTTTCAGGGAAGGATCACCCCTCCACTTT
>-|TRBJ1-1|-|12|TRBV11-2
CASSLGSPEAFF
TGTGCCAGCAGCTTAGGGAGCCCTGAAGCTTTCTTT
>TRBD2|TRBJ2-5|-|16|TRBV11-2
CASSLGRGGSEETQYF
TGTGCCAGCAGCTTAGGTCGGGGGGGCTCTGAAGAGACCCAGTACTTC
>-|TRBJ2-1|few|14|TRBV20-1
CSASPRGPYNEQFF
TGCAGTGCTAGTCCGCGTGGACCTTACAATGAGCAGTTCTTC
>TRBD1|TRBJ1-2|few|14|TRBV14
CASSRSTGLYGYTF
TGTGCCAGCAGCCGCTCGACAGGGCTCTATGGCTACACCTTC
>TRBD2|TRBJ2-3|few|15|TRBV18
CASSPQASGPNTQYF
TGTGCCAGCTCACCACAAGCTAGCGGACCTAATACGCAGTATTTT
>TRBD1|TRBJ2-6|-|17|TRBV29-1
CSVEDPGGLSGANVLTF
TGCAGCGTTGAAGATCCAGGGGGCCTCTCTGGGGCCAACGTCCTGACTTTC
>-|TRBJ2-7|-|16|TRBV28
CASSFRPAKSSYEQYF
TGTGCCAGCAGTTTTAGGCCAGCCAAGAGCTCCTACGAGCAGTACTTC
>-|TRBJ2-4|-|14|TRBV29-1
CSVIGGLAKNIQYF
TGCAGCGTCATAGGAGGACTAGCCAAAAACATTCAGTACTTC
>-|TRBJ2-5|-|13|TRBV5-1
CASSSGDQETQYF
TGCGCCAGCAGCTCCGGGGATCAAGAGACCCAGTACTTC
>-|TRBJ2-3|few|15|TRBV5-4
CASSLLDTPGDTQYF
TGTGCCAGCAGCTTGCTCGACACACCGGGGGATACGCAGTATTTT
>-|TRBJ1-6|few|16|TRBV27
CASSPDPGQRAGPLHF
TGTGCCAGCAGTCCCGACCCCGGGCAGAGGGCTGGGCCCCTCCACTTT
>-|TRBJ2-1|few|13|TRBV21-1
CASRDRVPNEQFF
TGTGCCAGCAGGGACAGGGTACCTAATGAGCAGTTCTTC
>-|TRBJ2-3|-|16|TRBV7-8
CASSPLERAFTDTQYF
TGTGCCAGCAGCCCTCTGGAGCGGGCTTTCACAGATACGCAGTATTTT
>-|TRBJ1-1|-|14|TRBV29-1
CSVGRQQAPTEAFF
TGCAGCGTTGGGCGACAGCAGGCCCCCACTGAAGCTTTCTTT
>-|TRBJ1-2|-|13|TRBV6-1
CASRTGRNYGYTF
TGTGCCAGCAGAACCGGACGGAACTATGGCTACACCTTC
>-|TRBJ2-2|-|13|TRBV7-2
CASRAGTTGELFF
TGTGCCAGCAGGGCAGGGACCACCGGGGAGCTGTTTTTT
>-|TRBJ2-1|-|15|TRBV3-1
CASSQGPSRDNEQFF
TGTGCCAGCAGCCAGGGACCCTCGAGGGACAATGAGCAGTTCTTC
>TRBD1|TRBJ2-1|once|14|TRBV7-6
CASSLTGDWNEQFF
TGTGCCAGCAGCTTAACAGGGGATTGGAATGAGCAGTTCTTC
>TRBD2|TRBJ2-1|-|15|TRBV7-6
CASSLVAGRGNEQFF
TGTGCCAGCAGCTTAGTAGCGGGAAGGGGCAATGAGCAGTTCTTC
>-|TRBJ2-3|-|14|TRBV5-1
CASTAQSSTDTQYF
TGCGCCAGCACGGCTCAGTCTAGCACAGATACGCAGTATTTT
>TRBD2|TRBJ2-5|-|16|TRBV20-1
CSARATSGRAGETQYF
TGCAGTGCTAGAGCGACTAGCGGGAGGGCTGGGGAGACCCAGTACTTC
>-|TRBJ2-5|-|13|TRBV29-1
CSVLAQGQETQYF
TGCAGCGTCCTCGCGCAGGGCCAAGAGACCCAGTACTTC
>-|TRBJ1-1|-|15|TRBV12-3/TRBV12-4
CASSPRLGANTEAFF
TGTGCCAGCAGTCCGCGACTGGGTGCGAACACTGAAGCTTTCTTT
>-|TRBJ1-3|few|16|TRBV20-1
CSASRGPLFSGNTIYF
TGCAGTGCCTCCCGGGGTCCGCTTTTTTCTGGAAACACCATATATTTT
>-|TRBJ1-5|-|16|TRBV3-1
CASSQATGADRGPQHF
TGTGCCAGCAGCCAGGCAACAGGAGCCGATCGAGGGCCCCAGCATTTT
>-|TRBJ2-3|few|15|TRBV11-2
CASSLERSSTDTQYF
TGTGCCAGCAGCTTAGAGCGGTCTAGCACAGATACGCAGTATTTT
>TRBD1|TRBJ2-7|many|15|TRBV10-3
CAISPDRGRSVEQYF
TGTGCCATCAGCCCGGACAGGGGGCGCTCCGTCGAGCAGTACTTC
>TRBD1|TRBJ2-6|once|15|TRBV19
CASSTGQGGANVLTF
TGTGCCAGTAGTACCGGACAGGGGGGGGCCAACGTCCTGACTTTC
>-|TRBJ2-2|-|16|TRBV28
CASSLGALGSTGELFF
TGTGCCAGCAGTTTAGGGGCGCTCGGGAGCACCGGGGAGCTGTTTTTT
>-|TRBJ1-2|-|14|TRBV28
CASSPGTHGYGYTF
TGTGCCAGCAGCCCTGGGACACACGGCTATGGCTACACCTTC
>TRBD2|TRBJ2-5|-|15|TRBV12-3/TRBV12-4
CASSFSGRARETQYF
TGTGCCAGCAGTTTTAGCGGGAGGGCCCGAGAGACCCAGTACTTC